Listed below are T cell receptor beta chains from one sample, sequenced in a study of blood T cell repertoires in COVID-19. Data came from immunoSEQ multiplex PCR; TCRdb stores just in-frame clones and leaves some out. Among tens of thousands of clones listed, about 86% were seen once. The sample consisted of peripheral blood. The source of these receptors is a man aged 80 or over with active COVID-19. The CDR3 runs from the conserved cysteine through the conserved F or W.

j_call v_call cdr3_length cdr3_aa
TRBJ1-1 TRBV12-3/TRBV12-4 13 CASSLGGGNEAFF
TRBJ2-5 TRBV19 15 CASSIRRQPQETQYF
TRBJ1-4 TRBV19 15 CASSMGPATNEKLFF
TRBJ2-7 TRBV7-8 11 CASSLEREQYF
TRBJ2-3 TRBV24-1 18 CATSDSSSEGQPTDTQYF
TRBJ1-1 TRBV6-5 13 CASSQTVNTEAFF
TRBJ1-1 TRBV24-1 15 CATSERAGLDTEAFF
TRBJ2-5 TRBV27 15 CASSLRTGGQETQYF
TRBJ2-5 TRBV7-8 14 CASSLRRTQETQYF
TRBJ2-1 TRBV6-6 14 CASRHSGSLNEQFF
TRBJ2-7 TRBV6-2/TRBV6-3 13 CASSYISSYEQYF
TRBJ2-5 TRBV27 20 CASSSDRGLRASGRVETQYF
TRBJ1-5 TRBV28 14 CASNTGLSNQPQHF
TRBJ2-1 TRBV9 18 CASSVESGLESSYNEQFF
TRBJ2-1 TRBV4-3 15 CASSRTIAVNNEQFF
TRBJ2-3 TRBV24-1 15 CATSGAGEGTDTQYF
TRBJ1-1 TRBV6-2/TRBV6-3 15 CASRPLQGAYTEAFF
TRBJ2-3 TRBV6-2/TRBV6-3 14 CASSHSETRDTQYF
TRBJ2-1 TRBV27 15 CASTPTGVRRNEQFF
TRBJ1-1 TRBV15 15 CATSRDRAGNAEAFF
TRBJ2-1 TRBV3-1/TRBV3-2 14 CASSQPGLASEQFF
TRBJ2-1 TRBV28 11 CASSQRGEQFF
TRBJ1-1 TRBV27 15 CASSLGLGVQTEAFF
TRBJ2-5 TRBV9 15 CASSLAGGLQETQYF
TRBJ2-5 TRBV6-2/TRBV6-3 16 CASSYGTSGRQETQYF
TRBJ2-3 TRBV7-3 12 CASSANADTQYF
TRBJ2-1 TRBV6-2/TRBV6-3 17 CASSYPRRTSANNEQFF
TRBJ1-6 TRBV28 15 CASIGATSYNSPLHF
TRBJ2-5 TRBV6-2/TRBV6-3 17 CASSYSGWGGRGETQYF
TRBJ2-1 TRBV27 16 CASRAGSGSFDNEQFF
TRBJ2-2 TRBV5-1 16 CASSDPGQGSTGELFF
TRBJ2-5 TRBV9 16 CASSVVSGSGQETQYF
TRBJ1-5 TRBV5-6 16 CASSLFTGGGNQPQHF
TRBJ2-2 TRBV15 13 CATSRDRYGELFF
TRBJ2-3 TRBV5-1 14 CASSSSSSTDTQYF
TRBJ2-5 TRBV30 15 CAWSVPARAQETQYF
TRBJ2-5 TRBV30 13 CACERGGLETQYF
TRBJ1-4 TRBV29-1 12 CSAGSSGEKLFF
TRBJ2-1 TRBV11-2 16 CASTLLSSGSYNEQFF
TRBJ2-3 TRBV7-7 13 CASSRGGGTPQYF
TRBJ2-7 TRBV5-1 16 CASSLAGAGRNYEQYF